This entry features one T cell receptor (beta chain) sequence. Specified treatment: oral pan-JAK inhibitor, 5-10 mg twice daily. The data stem from a study of CD8+ T cells in alopecia areata. Study summary: Treated patients swallowed 5 to 10 mg of oral tofacitinib twice daily.

Per germline, CDR1 SEHNR and CDR2 FQNEAQ (reference sequence). This CDR3 has 14 amino acids. V was pared by 6 bases and J by 1 base, with 12 bases between. Reverse transcribed after extraction, RNA yielded cDNA as the sequencing template. Repertoires were generated with immunoSEQ multiplex PCR, while TCRdb's copy carries only in-frame clones and drops some. The repertoire holds more than 200,000 clones, with 40% to 45% as singletons. The specimen comprised CD4+ T cells sorted from blood, sampled at approximately week 39, from a patient treated with tofacitinib. The chain links TRBV7-9 to TRBJ2-5; D is uncertain. This receptor was obtained from a human donor with alopecia areata. The CDR3 reads CASSSRRTQETQYF. CDR3 DNA: TGTGCCAGCAGTTCACGACGTACCCAAGAGACCCAGTACTTC.